Below are 20 T cell receptor beta chains sequenced from a single sample in a study of cytomegalovirus exposure and HLA in healthy donors (dated by TCRdb to the late 2010s). Library preparation employed the immunoSEQ multiplex PCR assay. The multiplex PCR relied on a mix of 60 forward primers for TCR Vbeta segments and 13 reverse primers for TCR Jbeta segments. TCRdb took this table from immuneACCESS and kept in-frame rearrangements with V and J called. Such tables lack part of the clones; where checked against another copy, unresolved V genes explain under half of the gap, and the rest is unexplained. For this sample there are roughly 77,000 clones; roughly 9.1% appear just once. The ten largest account for about 24% of the sample. Sequences were obtained from PBMCs. These receptors came from a man aged 55 to 70 in good health and CMV-seropositive.

The sample holds a few counts of this clone. The chain combines TRBV19 with TRBJ2-1, with a possible D match to TRBD1 (6 bases). The CDR3 contains 12 residues. CDR1 is LNHDA, CDR2 SQIVND, per germline (reference sequence). V shed 6 bases and J shed 6 bases, with 9 bases lying between them. As DNA, the CDR3 is TGTGCCAGTAGGACAGGACTCAATGAGCAGTTCTTC. Protein product: CASRTGLNEQFF. Full variable domain (remainder filled in from reference TRBV19 and TRBJ2-1): DGGITQSPKYLFRKEGQNVTLSCEQNLNHDAMYWYRQDPGQGLRLIYYSQIVNDFQKGDIAEGYSVSREKKESFPLTVTSAQKNPTAFYLCASRTGLNEQFFGPGTRLTVL.

The chain employs TRBV6-5 and TRBJ1-1; 8 nucleotides agree with TRBD1. The CDR3 is 13 amino acids. Germline values: CDR1 MNHEY, CDR2 SVGAGI. After removal of 7 bases from V and 11 bases from J, the junction contained 12 bases not matched to a gene. In DNA form, the CDR3 reads TGTGCCAGCACTTCCGGGACAGGTGGCCTGGCTTTCTTT. The encoded protein is CASTSGTGGLAFF.

This clone was counted a few times. This rearrangement joins TRBV11-2 to TRBJ2-2; 8 bases agree with TRBD2. Trimming cost V 1 base and J 6 bases; bases outside gene matches: 1. Germline V gene data show CDR1 as SGHAT and CDR2 as FQNNGV. The CDR3 totals 14 residues. The CDR3 sequence is CASSLAGGPGELFF. The CDR3 DNA follows: TGTGCCAGCAGCTTAGCGGGGGGGCCCGGGGAGCTGTTTTTT.

The V and J genes are TRBV30 and TRBJ2-2; D gene uncertain. Trimming removed 0 bases from V and 1 base from J, with 12 bases in between. The CDR3 has 16 amino acids. Germline assignment: CDR1 GTSNPN and CDR2 SVGIG (reference sequence). This CDR3 is CAWSVLSAENTGELFF. CDR3 in DNA: TGTGCCTGGAGTGTACTTTCCGCGGAGAACACCGGGGAGCTGTTTTTT.

The chain recombines TRBV19 with TRBJ1-1; D is unresolved. The CDR3 has 13 residues. Trimming cost V 3 bases and J 1 base, with 6 bases left between them. The V gene's germline CDR1 is LNHDA and CDR2 SQIVND (reference sequence). The CDR3 here is CASSIHRNTEAFF. CDR3 in DNA: TGTGCCAGTAGTATTCACAGGAACACTGAAGCTTTCTTT.

This clone has a handful of counts. This chain uses TRBV6-1 with TRBJ2-2; D gene uncertain. The ends were cut back, 5 bases at V and 0 bases at J, with 7 bases in the middle. The CDR3 runs 14 residues. Germline lookup yields CDR1 MNHNS and CDR2 SASEGT. In DNA, the CDR3 is TGTGCCAGCAGTCTAAACGCGAACACCGGGGAGCTGTTTTTT. Translating gives CASSLNANTGELFF.

The V call is TRBV2, the J call TRBJ2-7; D perhaps matches TRBD1 (5 bases). V was cut by 0 bases and J by 7 bases, with 16 bases left in between. Germline V lookup: CDR1 SNHLY, CDR2 FYNNEI. CDR3 length: 15 residues. CDR3 in DNA: TGTGCCAGCAGTGAAGCGGGGCACGAACTGGGAGAGCAGTACTTC. This sequence encodes CASSEAGHELGEQYF.

Only a few counts were recorded for this clone. The sample holds other DNA sequences that translate to the same CDR3. V usage is TRBV18 and J usage is TRBJ1-1, with D tentatively TRBD1 (5 bases). Between the trimmed V and J ends, which lost 0 bases and 5 bases, there was a span of 13 bases. CDR1 is KGHSH, CDR2 LQKENI, per germline. This CDR3 is 15 amino acids long. Here the CDR3 reads CASSPPPVGGTEAFF. CDR3 bases: TGTGCCAGCTCACCACCACCGGTGGGGGGGACTGAAGCTTTCTTT.

As DNA, the CDR3 is TGTGCCTGTACTCAGGGTGACGTTTCCTACGAGCAGTACTTC. Translation gives CACTQGDVSYEQYF. This chain connects TRBV30 to TRBJ2-7; D might be TRBD1 (5 bases). Trimming stripped 6 bases from V and 1 base from J, with 16 bases between. In germline, CDR1 is GTSNPN, CDR2 SVGIG (reference sequence). CDR3 length: 14 residues.

For this clone: Different DNA sequences within this sample yield the same CDR3. This chain connects TRBV28 to TRBJ2-7; maybe TRBD1 (5 bases). The germline V and J ends were trimmed by 8 bases and 2 bases, with 16 bases remaining between them. The length of the CDR3 is 14 residues. CDR1 and CDR2 (germline): MDHEN, SYDVKM. The CDR3 reads CASSLVGQTYEQYF. DNA of the CDR3: TGTGCCAGCTCCCTGGTGGGGCAGACCTACGAGCAGTACTTC.

This clone has just a few counts. The chain links TRBV10-3 to TRBJ2-1; 8 bases match TRBD2. The CDR3 runs 16 residues. After removal of 0 bases from V and 1 base from J, the junction contained 2 bases not matched to a gene. Germline CDR1 is ENHRY and CDR2 is SYGVKD. The CDR3 reads CAISESGGGSYNEQFF. DNA of the CDR3: TGTGCCATCAGTGAGTCAGGCGGGGGGTCCTACAATGAGCAGTTCTTC.

There are a few counts of this clone. The genes are TRBV7-9 and TRBJ2-2; 11 bases fit TRBD1. The J segment lost 6 bases and the V segment lost 8 bases, leaving 2 bases of the junction unmatched. The CDR3 runs to 13 residues. Germline CDR1 and CDR2: SEHNR and FQNEAQ (reference sequence). The CDR3 sequence: CASGGQGAGELFF. The CDR3 nucleotides read TGTGCCAGCGGGGGACAGGGGGCCGGGGAGCTGTTTTTT.

This clone was found a few times. The chain links TRBV21-1 to TRBJ2-7; TRBD2 is taken as the D call from the table, unchecked against the DNA. TRBV21-1 is a known pseudogene. The CDR3 loop spans 18 amino acids. The CDR3 DNA is TGTGCCAGCAGCAAAGCGCTAGCGACTAGCGGGAGGGTTTACGAGCAGTACTTC. As protein: CASSKALATSGRVYEQYF.

This rearrangement joins TRBV27 to TRBJ1-2, with no clear D. The V end was cut by 0 bases, the J end by 4 bases, with 6 bases between. From germline, CDR1 is MNHEY and CDR2 SMNVEV (reference sequence). The CDR3 totals 13 residues. The CDR3 loop reads CASSLSVSYGYTF. The CDR3 DNA reads TGTGCCAGCAGTTTATCGGTCAGCTATGGCTACACCTTC.

This clone has only a few counts. The chain has TRBV21-1 and TRBJ2-1; the listed D gene, TRBD2, was not tested against the DNA. TRBV21-1 is annotated as a pseudogene. The CDR3 is 21 residues long. CDR3 sequence reads: CASSKVDSGSSPCPLYNEQFF. In DNA form, the CDR3 reads TGTGCCAGCAGCAAAGTTGATAGCGGGAGTTCTCCGTGTCCTCTCTACAATGAGCAGTTCTTC.

This clone appeared a few times. This sequence joins TRBV30 and TRBJ2-3; 10 nucleotides match TRBD2. This CDR3 has 15 amino acids. J gave up 3 bases and V 0 bases, and 3 bases lay outside the gene matches. From germline, CDR1 is GTSNPN and CDR2 SVGIG (reference sequence). The CDR3 DNA reads TGTGCCTGGAGTGTAGCGGGGGGGAGGACAGATACGCAGTATTTT. Residues: CAWSVAGGRTDTQYF.

This clone was counted only a few times. The chain has TRBV13 and TRBJ2-5, with a weak D call TRBD2 (6 bases). V was shortened by 3 bases and J by 7 bases, with 15 bases between the two germline ends. This CDR3 has 14 amino acids. Germline CDR1 is PRHDT and CDR2 is FYEKMQ (reference sequence). The CDR3 protein is CASSFGLTAGTQYF. The CDR3 DNA reads as TGTGCCAGCAGCTTCGGGTTAACAGCGGGGACCCAGTACTTC.

The CDR3 reads CASIPGTADQPQHF. The CDR3 DNA is TGTGCCAGCATCCCGGGGACAGCCGATCAGCCCCAGCATTTT. The chain uses TRBV28 and TRBJ1-5; 7 nucleotides line up with TRBD1. V gave up 7 bases and J gave up 5 bases; unmatched junction bases: 8. Germline V lookup: CDR1 MDHEN, CDR2 SYDVKM. The CDR3 runs to 14 residues.

The chain carries TRBV5-5 and TRBJ2-7; maybe TRBD2 (5 bases). Germline V gene lookup returns CDR1 SGHKS and CDR2 YYEKEE (reference sequence). Trimming left V 4 bases short and J 7 bases short, with 15 bases between. This CDR3 has 13 residues. CDR3 in amino acids: CASSRGPGGEQYV. The CDR3 DNA sequence: TGTGCCAGCAGCAGAGGACCGGGCGGGGAGCAGTACGTC.

The rearrangement links TRBV5-6 to TRBJ2-7, with TRBD1 matching over 9 bases. CDR3 size: 16 residues. Germline loops: CDR1 SGHDT, CDR2 YYEEEE. After removal of 5 bases from V and 2 bases from J, the junction contained 11 bases not matched to a gene. CDR3 protein: CASSYGTGGGPYEQYF. CDR3 DNA: TGTGCCAGCAGTTACGGTACAGGGGGCGGTCCCTACGAGCAGTACTTC. Using reference TRBV5-6 and TRBJ2-7 for the parts outside the CDR3, the full variable domain is DAGVTQSPTHLIKTRGQQVTLRCSPKSGHDTVSWYQQALGQGPQFIFQYYEEEERQRGNFPDRFSGHQFPNYSSELNVNALLLGDSALYLCASSYGTGGGPYEQYFGPGTRLTVT.